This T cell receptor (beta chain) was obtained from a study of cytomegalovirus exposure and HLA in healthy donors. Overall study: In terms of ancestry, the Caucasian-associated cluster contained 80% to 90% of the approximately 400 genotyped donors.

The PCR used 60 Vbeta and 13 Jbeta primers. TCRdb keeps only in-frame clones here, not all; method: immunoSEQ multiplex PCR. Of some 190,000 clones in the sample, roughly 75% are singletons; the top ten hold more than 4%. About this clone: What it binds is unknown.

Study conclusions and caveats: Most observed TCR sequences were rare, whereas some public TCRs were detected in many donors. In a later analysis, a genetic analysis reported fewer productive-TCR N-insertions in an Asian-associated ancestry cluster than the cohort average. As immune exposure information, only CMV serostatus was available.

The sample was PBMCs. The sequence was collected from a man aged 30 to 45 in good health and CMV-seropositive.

In DNA form, the CDR3 reads TGTGCCAGCAGCCCCAGTGGGGGGGGGAACGAGCAGTACTTC. Translating gives CASSPSGGGNEQYF. The rearrangement joins TRBV25-1 to TRBJ2-7, with 7 bases aligning to TRBD2. V lost 6 bases to trimming and J lost 5 bases; unmatched junction nucleotides: 10. Germline V lookup: CDR1 MGHDK, CDR2 SYGVNS. The CDR3 runs to 14 residues.